Below are 10 T cell receptor beta chains sequenced from a single sample in a study of HIV-infected children after antiretroviral therapy interruption. As for treatment: PENTA 11 planned treatment interruption arm or continuous ART arm. The TCR library was built from RNA with a 3' RACE protocol and unique molecular identifiers. TCRdb reprocessed the 3' RACE reads with MiXCR, giving one entry per CDR3 protein. This sample has over 15,000 distinct CDR3 sequences, with roughly 3.4% found just once. The specimen comprised CD45RA+ CD4+ T cells from PBMCs, sampled from a donor given antiretroviral therapy, either interrupted or continuous. Subset given: naive CD4+ CD45RA+ CD45RO- T cells. The receptor set was obtained from a child aged 2-17 years with HIV.

The table lists this clonotype with many counts. The J gene is TRBJ2-7, the V gene TRBV7-2, with D perhaps matching TRBD2 (5 bases). From germline, CDR1 is SGHTA and CDR2 FQGNSA. V lost 3 bases to trimming and J lost 6 bases, with 18 bases between them. This CDR3 is 15 amino acids long. The DNA of the CDR3 is TGTGCCAGCAGCTTTCCCCGAGGGAAACCCTCCGAGCAGTACTTC. This gives the protein CASSFPRGKPSEQYF. The full variable domain, rest sourced from reference TRBV7-2 and TRBJ2-7, is GAGVSQSPSNKVTEKGKDVELRCDPISGHTALYWYRQSLGQGLEFLIYFQGNSAPDKSGLPSDRFSAERTGGSVSTLTIQRTQQEDSAVYLCASSFPRGKPSEQYFGPGTRLTVT.

There are a few counts of this clonotype. The gene calls are TRBV24-1 and TRBJ2-3; TRBD2 matches at 11 bases. V lost 1 base to trimming and J lost 9 bases; unmatched junction nucleotides: 17. The CDR3 runs to 19 residues. Per the germline V gene, CDR1 is KGHDR and CDR2 is SFDVKD. DNA for the CDR3: TGTGCCACCAGTGATTTAGGGCTAGCGGGGGGTCCGGCTCGAGGGACGCAGTATTTT. Residues: CATSDLGLAGGPARGTQYF.

This clonotype came up many times. The chain couples TRBV6-5 to TRBJ2-2; no firm D call. Germline loops: CDR1 MNHEY, CDR2 SVGAGI. CDR3 length equals 12 residues. The ends were cut back, 6 bases at V and 3 bases at J, with 5 bases in the middle. For the CDR3, the DNA is TGTGCCAGCAGGGGGTACACCGGGGAGCTGTTTTTT. Protein: CASRGYTGELFF.

This clonotype was detected ten times or more. The chain carries TRBV5-1 and TRBJ2-2, with 9 bases that match TRBD1. CDR1 and CDR2 (germline): SGHRS, YFSETQ. The CDR3 loop spans 15 amino acids. The V and J ends lost 4 bases and 1 base, in that order; junction bases with no gene match: 2. CDR3 region: CASSLGQGNTGELFF. The CDR3 DNA follows: TGCGCCAGCAGCCTGGGACAGGGGAACACCGGGGAGCTGTTTTTT.

This clonotype was detected ten times or more. This chain links TRBV7-3 with TRBJ1-2, with D perhaps TRBD1 (5 bases). The CDR3 has 14 amino acids. Germline V lookup: CDR1 SGHTA, CDR2 FQGTGA. V lost 5 bases to trimming and J lost 4 bases, with 14 bases between them. CDR3 amino acids: CASSQAQGSYGYTF. The CDR3, as DNA: TGTGCCAGCAGCCAGGCGCAGGGAAGCTATGGCTACACCTTC.

This clonotype rates as large. The gene calls are TRBV7-3 and TRBJ2-3; D call uncertain. Germline-derived CDR1 and CDR2 are SGHTA and FQGTGA. The V end lost 2 bases, the J end lost 2 bases, and 5 bases lay between the germline ends. This CDR3 comprises 13 residues. The DNA for the CDR3 is TGTGCCAGCAGCTTACTTACCACAGATACGCAGTATTTT. Translation gives CASSLLTTDTQYF.

This clonotype was recorded many times. V usage is TRBV20-1 and J usage is TRBJ2-5; 8 bases agree with TRBD2. The CDR3 covers 14 residues. Germline CDR1 reads DFQATT; CDR2 reads SNEGSKA (reference sequence). V shed 4 bases, J shed 5 bases, and the junction held 9 bases outside the gene matches. The CDR3 DNA is TGCAGTGCTAATAAGCGCGGGAGGTTGGAGACCCAGTACTTC. Residues: CSANKRGRLETQYF.

This clonotype was observed a handful of times. The V call is TRBV19, the J call TRBJ1-5; 7 nucleotides line up with TRBD1. The V and J ends lost 5 bases and 6 bases, in that order; junction bases with no gene match: 10. The length of the CDR3 is 15 residues. Germline CDR1 and CDR2: LNHDA and SQIVND (reference sequence). CDR3 sequence reads: CASSPGDRGIQPQHF. The CDR3 nucleotides read TGTGCCAGTAGTCCAGGGGACAGAGGGATTCAGCCCCAGCATTTT.

This clonotype occurred many times. This sequence joins TRBV5-1 and TRBJ2-3; TRBD1 matches at 9 bases. In germline, CDR1 is SGHRS, CDR2 YFSETQ. This CDR3 is built from 15 residues. J lost 2 bases, V lost 2 bases, and 3 bases had no gene match. The CDR3 protein is CASSFGTGSTDTQYF. The CDR3, as DNA: TGCGCCAGCAGCTTCGGGACAGGGTCCACAGATACGCAGTATTTT.

This clonotype was detected ten times or more. CDR3 sequence (DNA): TGTGCCAGCCTCCTTAGCGGGAGAGGGGTCAATGAGCAGTTCTTC. Translation gives CASLLSGRGVNEQFF. This chain uses TRBV13 with TRBJ2-1, with TRBD2 matching 9 bases. After removal of 8 bases from V and 6 bases from J, the junction contained 11 bases not matched to a gene. The CDR3 has 15 amino acids. Germline V CDR1 and CDR2: PRHDT, FYEKMQ (reference sequence).